The TCR beta chain described here comes from a study of vaccination and CD4 T cells after COVID-19. The study's findings and limits: From 21 to 38, the median of SARS-CoV-2-reactive clonotypes rose without reaching significance.

This clonotype was counted a few times. Antigen specificity is unknown. The treatment is: approximately 10-day PBMC culture with coronavirus spike peptide pools or control peptides (ViraFEST assay). The PCR-positive dates, March through December 2020, came before the US Alpha, Beta and Delta variants. V dropped 4 bases and J dropped 2; count of bases not matched to a gene: 15. CDR1 is SEHNR, CDR2 FQNEAQ, per germline (reference sequence). This CDR3 comprises 18 residues. At the Johns Hopkins FTIC core, DNA taken from cultured CD4+ T cells was sequenced by way of the Oncomine TCR Beta short-read assay. Using its own MiXCR run on the PCR reads, TCRdb lists one record per CDR3 protein. Among some 16,000 distinct CDR3 sequences listed, roughly half were seen once.

The TCR comes from a human donor who had recovered from COVID-19. The material was CD4+ T cells from blood, cultured in vitro, obtained before SARS-CoV-2 vaccination. The J gene is TRBJ2-7, the V gene TRBV7-9; 9 positions match TRBD1. The CDR3: CASSSPITGGGLAYEQYF. CDR3 nucleotide sequence: TGTGCCAGCAGCTCCCCCATAACAGGGGGCGGGCTGGCCTACGAGCAGTACTTC.